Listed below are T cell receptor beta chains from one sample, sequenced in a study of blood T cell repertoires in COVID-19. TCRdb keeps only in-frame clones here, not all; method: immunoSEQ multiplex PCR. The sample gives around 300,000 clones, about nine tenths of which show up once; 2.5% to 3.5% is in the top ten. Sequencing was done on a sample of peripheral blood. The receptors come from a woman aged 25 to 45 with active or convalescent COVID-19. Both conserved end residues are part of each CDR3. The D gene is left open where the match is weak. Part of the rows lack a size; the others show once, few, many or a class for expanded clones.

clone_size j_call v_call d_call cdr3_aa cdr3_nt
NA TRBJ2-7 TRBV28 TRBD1 CASSSASIQGAGEQYF TGTGCCAGCAGTTCAGCGAGTATCCAGGGGGCCGGCGAGCAGTACTTC
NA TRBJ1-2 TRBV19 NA CASSIAGVFYGYTF TGTGCCAGTAGTATCGCAGGGGTATTCTATGGCTACACCTTC
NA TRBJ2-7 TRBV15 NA CATSRAGSVSYEQYF TGTGCCACCAGCAGAGCGGGATCAGTTTCCTACGAGCAGTACTTC
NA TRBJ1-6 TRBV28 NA CASSLRSPLHF TGTGCCAGCAGTTTGCGGTCACCCCTCCACTTT
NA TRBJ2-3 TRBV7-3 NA CASSPRTTDTQYF TGTGCCAGCAGCCCCCGGACTACAGATACGCAGTATTTT
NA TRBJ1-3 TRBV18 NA CASSPRTVRAGNTIYF TGTGCCAGCTCACCGAGGACAGTCCGTGCTGGAAACACCATATATTTT
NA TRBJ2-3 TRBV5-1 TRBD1 CASSRDRGPITDTQYF TGCGCCAGCAGCCGGGACAGGGGACCTATCACAGATACGCAGTATTTT
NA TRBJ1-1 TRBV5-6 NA CASSLRSGTEAFF TGTGCCAGCAGCTTGAGGTCGGGGACTGAAGCTTTCTTT
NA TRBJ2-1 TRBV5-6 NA CASSFLGDEQFF TGTGCCAGCAGCTTCCTAGGAGATGAGCAGTTCTTC
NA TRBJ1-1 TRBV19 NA CASSLLREYTEAFF TGTGCCAGTAGCTTACTCAGGGAATACACTGAAGCTTTCTTT
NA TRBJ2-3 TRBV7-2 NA CASSLSGSTDTQYF TGTGCCAGCAGCTTGAGCGGAAGCACAGATACGCAGTATTTT
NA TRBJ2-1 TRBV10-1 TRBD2 CASSPTSGGYNEQFF TGCGCCAGCAGTCCGACTAGCGGGGGATACAATGAGCAGTTCTTC
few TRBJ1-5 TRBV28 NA CASSFQGWNQPQHF TGTGCCAGCAGTTTCCAGGGATGGAATCAGCCCCAGCATTTT
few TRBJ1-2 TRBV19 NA CASSYLNSIYGYTF TGTGCCAGTAGTTATTTGAACAGCATCTATGGCTACACCTTC
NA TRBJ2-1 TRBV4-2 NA CASSSQFGGNNEQFF TGTGCCAGCAGCTCCCAATTCGGGGGAAACAATGAGCAGTTCTTC
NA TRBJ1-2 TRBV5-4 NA CASSLVTGSYGYTF TGTGCCAGCAGCTTGGTGACAGGCAGCTATGGCTACACCTTC
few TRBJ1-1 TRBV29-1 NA CSVVQGGLTEAFF TGCAGCGTTGTCCAGGGAGGGTTGACTGAAGCTTTCTTT
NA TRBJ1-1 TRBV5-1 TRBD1 CASSFMTGGRETEAFF TGCGCCAGCAGCTTTATGACAGGGGGCAGGGAAACTGAAGCTTTCTTT
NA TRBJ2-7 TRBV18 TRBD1 CASSQGQGYEQYF TGTGCCAGCTCACAGGGACAGGGGTACGAGCAGTACTTC
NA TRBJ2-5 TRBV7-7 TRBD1 CASSRAGTGGETQYF TGTGCTAGCAGCCGCGCCGGGACAGGGGGAGAGACCCAGTACTTC
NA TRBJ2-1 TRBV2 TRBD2 CASRPLAGAPSSYNEQFF TGTGCCAGCAGGCCTCTAGCGGGGGCGCCCAGCTCCTACAATGAGCAGTTCTTC
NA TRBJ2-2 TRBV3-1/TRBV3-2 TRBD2 CASSDGTSGVELFF TGTGCCAGCAGCGACGGGACTAGTGGCGTCGAGCTGTTTTTT
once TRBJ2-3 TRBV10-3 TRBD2 CAINGASGGAFNTDTQYF TGTGCCATCAACGGCGCTAGCGGGGGGGCCTTTAACACAGATACGCAGTATTTT
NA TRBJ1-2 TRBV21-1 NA CASSLERRQGNYGYTF TGTGCCAGCAGCCTAGAAAGAAGACAGGGGAACTATGGCTACACCTTC
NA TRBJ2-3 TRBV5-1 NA CASSVRQSSTDTQYF TGCGCCAGCAGCGTCCGACAGAGTAGCACAGATACGCAGTATTTT
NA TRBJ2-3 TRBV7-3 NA CASSPTRGDTQYF TGTGCCAGCAGCCCGACGAGGGGGGATACGCAGTATTTT
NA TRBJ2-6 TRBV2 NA CASARNRDLGANVLTF TGTGCCAGCGCTAGAAACAGGGACCTTGGGGCCAACGTCCTGACTTTC
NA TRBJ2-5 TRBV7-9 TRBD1 CASSSPLRTGQETQYF TGTGCCAGCAGCTCACCCCTCCGGACAGGGCAGGAGACCCAGTACTTC
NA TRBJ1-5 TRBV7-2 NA CASSPSSDSLNQPQHF TGTGCCAGCAGCCCCTCCTCGGACAGCCTCAATCAGCCCCAGCATTTT
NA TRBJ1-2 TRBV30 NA CAWSVGVGAVGYTF TGTGCCTGGAGTGTAGGAGTGGGGGCTGTTGGCTACACCTTC
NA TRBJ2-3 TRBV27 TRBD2 CASSPGYLAGATRDTQYF TGTGCCAGCAGTCCCGGATATCTAGCGGGGGCCACCAGGGATACGCAGTATTTT
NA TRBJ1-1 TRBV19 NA CASTQDSLATEAFF TGTGCCAGTACTCAGGACAGCTTGGCCACTGAAGCTTTCTTT
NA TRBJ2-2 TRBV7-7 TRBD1 CASSPGQGGPGELFF TGTGCTAGCAGCCCGGGACAGGGAGGGCCCGGGGAGCTGTTTTTT
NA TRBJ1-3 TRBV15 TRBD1 CATSRLDRVNGNTIYF TGTGCCACCAGCAGGCTAGACAGGGTCAACGGAAACACCATATATTTT
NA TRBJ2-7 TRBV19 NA CASSLSRGIYEQYF TGTGCCAGTAGCCTTAGCAGGGGAATCTACGAGCAGTACTTC
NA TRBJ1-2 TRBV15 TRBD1 CATSPDRAGDGYTF TGTGCCACCAGCCCGGACAGGGCTGGAGATGGCTACACCTTC
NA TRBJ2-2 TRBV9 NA CASSPKPSTGELFF TGTGCCAGCAGCCCGAAGCCAAGCACCGGGGAGCTGTTTTTT
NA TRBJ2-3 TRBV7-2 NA CASSSRGTPGADTQYF TGTGCCAGCAGCTCCCGAGGTACGCCGGGGGCAGATACGCAGTATTTT
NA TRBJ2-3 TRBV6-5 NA CASNGLGGDTQYF TGTGCCAGCAATGGACTAGGGGGAGATACGCAGTATTTT
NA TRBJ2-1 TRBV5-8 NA CASSLAGVSYNEQFF TGTGCCAGCAGCTTGGCCGGGGTCTCCTACAATGAGCAGTTCTTC
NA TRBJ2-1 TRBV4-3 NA CASSLSVGLVKDNEQFF TGCGCCAGCAGCCTTTCGGTGGGACTGGTTAAAGACAATGAGCAGTTCTTC
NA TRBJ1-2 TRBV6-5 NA CASSSAPGRVGGYTF TGTGCCAGCAGTTCCGCCCCAGGGCGAGTGGGGGGCTACACCTTC
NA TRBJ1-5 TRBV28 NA CASSLRDIQPQHF TGTGCCAGCAGTTTACGAGACATTCAGCCCCAGCATTTT
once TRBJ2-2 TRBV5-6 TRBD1 CASSKSGTGGSGELFF TGTGCCAGCAGCAAATCCGGGACAGGGGGCTCCGGGGAGCTGTTTTTT
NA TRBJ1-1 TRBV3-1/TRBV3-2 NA CASSQRVVVAGKGTEAFF TGTGCCAGCAGCCAACGGGTCGTTGTAGCGGGGAAGGGCACTGAAGCTTTCTTT
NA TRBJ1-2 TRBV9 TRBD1 CASSYGQGNYGYTF TGTGCCAGCAGCTACGGACAGGGTAACTATGGCTACACCTTC
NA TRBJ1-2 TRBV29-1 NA CSVLTGPYGYTF TGCAGCGTACTAACAGGGCCCTATGGCTACACCTTC
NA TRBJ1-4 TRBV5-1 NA CASSPGGNGLQGTGEKLFF TGCGCCAGCAGCCCGGGGGGGAACGGCCTACAGGGAACCGGTGAAAAACTGTTTTTT
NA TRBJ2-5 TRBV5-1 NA CASSLEDSFQETQYF TGCGCCAGCAGCTTGGAAGACAGCTTCCAAGAGACCCAGTACTTC
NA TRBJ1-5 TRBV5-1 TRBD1 CASSPGTGNQPQHF TGCGCCAGCAGCCCTGGGACAGGCAATCAGCCCCAGCATTTT
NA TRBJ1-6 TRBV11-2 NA CASSSFRGDSPLHF TGTGCCAGCAGCTCATTCCGGGGGGATTCACCCCTCCACTTT
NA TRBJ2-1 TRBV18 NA CASSPGRPSYNEQFF TGTGCCAGCTCACCGGGCAGGCCATCCTACAATGAGCAGTTCTTC
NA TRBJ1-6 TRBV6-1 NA CASSETAGANSPLHF TGTGCCAGCAGTGAAACTGCAGGGGCTAATTCACCCCTCCACTTT
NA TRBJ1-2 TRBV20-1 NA CSASKSDGYTF TGCAGTGCCTCGAAATCGGATGGCTACACCTTC
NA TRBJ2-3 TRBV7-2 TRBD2 CASSINLRGAGGDTQYF TGTGCCAGCAGCATAAACTTGAGAGGCGCGGGGGGAGATACGCAGTATTTT
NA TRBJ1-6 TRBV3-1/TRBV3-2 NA CASSDSRNSPLHF TGTGCCAGCAGTGACTCCCGGAATTCACCCCTCCACTTT
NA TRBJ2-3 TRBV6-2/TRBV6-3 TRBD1 CASSWDRGRGGPNTDTQYF TGTGCCAGCAGCTGGGACAGGGGGCGCGGGGGCCCCAACACAGATACGCAGTATTTT
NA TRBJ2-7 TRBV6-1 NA CASSDQGYEQYF TGTGCCAGCAGTGACCAGGGTTACGAGCAGTACTTC
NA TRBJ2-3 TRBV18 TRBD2 CASSPPGLGTDTQYF TGTGCCAGCTCACCACCGGGACTAGGGACAGATACGCAGTATTTT
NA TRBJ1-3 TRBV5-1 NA CASSLGAGQSSGNTIYF TGCGCCAGCAGCTTGGGTGCAGGGCAGAGCTCTGGAAACACCATATATTTT